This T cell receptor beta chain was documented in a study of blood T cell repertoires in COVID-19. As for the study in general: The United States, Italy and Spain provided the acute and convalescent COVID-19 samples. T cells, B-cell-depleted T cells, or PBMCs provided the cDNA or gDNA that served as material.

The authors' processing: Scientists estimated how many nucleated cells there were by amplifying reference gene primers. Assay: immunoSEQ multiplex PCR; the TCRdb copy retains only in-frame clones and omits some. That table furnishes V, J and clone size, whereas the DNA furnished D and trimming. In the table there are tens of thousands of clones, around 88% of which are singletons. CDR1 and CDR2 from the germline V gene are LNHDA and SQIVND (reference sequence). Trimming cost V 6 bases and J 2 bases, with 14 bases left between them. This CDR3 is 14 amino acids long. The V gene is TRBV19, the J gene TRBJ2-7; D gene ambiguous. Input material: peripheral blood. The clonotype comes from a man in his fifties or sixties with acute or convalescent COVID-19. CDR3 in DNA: TGTGCCAGTAGCCAGAGATCTAGGACCTACGAGCAGTACTTC. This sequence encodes CASSQRSRTYEQYF.